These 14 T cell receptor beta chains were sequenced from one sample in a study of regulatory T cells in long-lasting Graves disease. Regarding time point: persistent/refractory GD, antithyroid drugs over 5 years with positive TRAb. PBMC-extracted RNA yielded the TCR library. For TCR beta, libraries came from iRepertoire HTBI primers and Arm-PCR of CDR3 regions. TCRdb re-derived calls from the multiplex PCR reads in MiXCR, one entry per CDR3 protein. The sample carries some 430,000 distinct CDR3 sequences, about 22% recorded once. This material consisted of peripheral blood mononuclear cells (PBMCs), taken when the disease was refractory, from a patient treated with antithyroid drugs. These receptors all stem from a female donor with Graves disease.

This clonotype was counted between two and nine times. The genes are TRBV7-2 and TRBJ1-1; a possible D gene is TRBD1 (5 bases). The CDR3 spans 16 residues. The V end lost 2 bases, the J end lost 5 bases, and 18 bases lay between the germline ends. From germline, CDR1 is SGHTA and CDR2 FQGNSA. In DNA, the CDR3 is TGTGCCAGCAGCTTATTTCTAAGGGACCCCAAAACTGAAGCTTTCTTT. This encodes CASSLFLRDPKTEAFF.

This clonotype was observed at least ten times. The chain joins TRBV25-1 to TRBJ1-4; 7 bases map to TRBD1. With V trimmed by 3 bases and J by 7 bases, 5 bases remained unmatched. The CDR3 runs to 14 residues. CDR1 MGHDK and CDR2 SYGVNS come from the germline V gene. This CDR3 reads CASSETGLGEKLFF. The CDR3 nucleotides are TGTGCCAGCAGTGAGACAGGGTTAGGTGAAAAACTGTTTTTT.

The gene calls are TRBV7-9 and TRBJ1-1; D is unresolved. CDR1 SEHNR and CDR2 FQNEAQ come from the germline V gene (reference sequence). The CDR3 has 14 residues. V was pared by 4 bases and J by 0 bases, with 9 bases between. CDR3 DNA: TGTGCCAGCAGCTCCGTCACAGTGAACACTGAAGCTTTCTTT. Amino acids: CASSSVTVNTEAFF.

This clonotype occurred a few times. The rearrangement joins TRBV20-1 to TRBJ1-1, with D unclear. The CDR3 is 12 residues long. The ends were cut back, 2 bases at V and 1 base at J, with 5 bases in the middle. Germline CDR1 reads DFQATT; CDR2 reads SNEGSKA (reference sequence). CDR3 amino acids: CSARLQNTEAFF. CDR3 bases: TGCAGTGCTAGACTACAGAACACTGAAGCTTTCTTT.

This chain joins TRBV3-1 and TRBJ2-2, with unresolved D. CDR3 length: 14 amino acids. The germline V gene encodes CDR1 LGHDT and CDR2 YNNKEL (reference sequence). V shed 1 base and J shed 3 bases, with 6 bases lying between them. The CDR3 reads CASSQAAHTGELFF. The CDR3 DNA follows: TGTGCCAGCAGCCAAGCGGCGCACACCGGGGAGCTGTTTTTT.

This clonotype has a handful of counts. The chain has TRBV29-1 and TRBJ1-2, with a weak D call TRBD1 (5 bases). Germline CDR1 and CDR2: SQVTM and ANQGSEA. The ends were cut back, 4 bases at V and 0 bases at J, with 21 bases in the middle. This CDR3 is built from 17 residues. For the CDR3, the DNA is TGCAGCGTTGCTGAGGCTTACCGGGACCCGACTAACTATGGCTACACCTTC. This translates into CSVAEAYRDPTNYGYTF.

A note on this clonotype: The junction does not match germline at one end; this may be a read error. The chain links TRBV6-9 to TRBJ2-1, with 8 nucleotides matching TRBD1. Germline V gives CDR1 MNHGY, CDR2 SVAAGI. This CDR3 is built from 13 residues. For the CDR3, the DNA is TGCGCCACCGCGGACAGGGACTACAATGAGCAGTTCTTC. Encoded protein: CATADRDYNEQFF.

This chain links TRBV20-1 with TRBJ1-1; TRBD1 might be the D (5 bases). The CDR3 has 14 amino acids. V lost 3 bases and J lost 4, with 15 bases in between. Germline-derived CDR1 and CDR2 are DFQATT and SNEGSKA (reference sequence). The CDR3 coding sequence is TGCAGTGCTAGTACTCCGGGGGAGATCACTGAAGCTTTCTTT. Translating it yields CSASTPGEITEAFF.

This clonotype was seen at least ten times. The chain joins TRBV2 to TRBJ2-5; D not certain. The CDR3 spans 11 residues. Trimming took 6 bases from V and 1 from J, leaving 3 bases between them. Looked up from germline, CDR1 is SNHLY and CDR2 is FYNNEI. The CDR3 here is CASRGQETQYF. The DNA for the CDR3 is TGTGCCAGCAGAGGCCAAGAGACCCAGTACTTC.

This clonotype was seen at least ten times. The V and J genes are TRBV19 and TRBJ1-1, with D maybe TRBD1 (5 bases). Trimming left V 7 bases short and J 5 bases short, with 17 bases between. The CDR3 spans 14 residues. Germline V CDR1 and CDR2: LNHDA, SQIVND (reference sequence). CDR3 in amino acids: CASTLVGGGTEAFF. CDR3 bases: TGTGCCAGTACCCTGGTGGGGGGGGGTACTGAAGCTTTCTTT. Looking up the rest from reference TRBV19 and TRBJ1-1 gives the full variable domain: DGGITQSPKYLFRKEGQNVTLSCEQNLNHDAMYWYRQDPGQGLRLIYYSQIVNDFQKGDIAEGYSVSREKKESFPLTVTSAQKNPTAFYLCASTLVGGGTEAFFGQGTRLTVV.

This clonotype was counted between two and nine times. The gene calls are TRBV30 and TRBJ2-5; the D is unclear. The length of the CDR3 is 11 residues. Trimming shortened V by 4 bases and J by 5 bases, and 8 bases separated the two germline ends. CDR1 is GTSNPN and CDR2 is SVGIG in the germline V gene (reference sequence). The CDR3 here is CAWTVGETQYF. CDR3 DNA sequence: TGTGCCTGGACCGTCGGGGAGACCCAGTACTTC.

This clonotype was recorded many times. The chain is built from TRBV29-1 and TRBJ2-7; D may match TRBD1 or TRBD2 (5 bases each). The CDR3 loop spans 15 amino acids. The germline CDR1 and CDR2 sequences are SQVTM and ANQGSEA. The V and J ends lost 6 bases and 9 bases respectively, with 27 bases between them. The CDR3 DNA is TGCAGCGTGGGCCCCTCGGGACGAGCGTCCTGGGGGCAGTACTTC. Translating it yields CSVGPSGRASWGQYF.

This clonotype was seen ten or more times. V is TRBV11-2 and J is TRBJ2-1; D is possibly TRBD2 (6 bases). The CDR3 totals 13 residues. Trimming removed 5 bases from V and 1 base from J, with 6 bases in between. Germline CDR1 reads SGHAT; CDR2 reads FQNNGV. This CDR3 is CASSRGSYNEQFF. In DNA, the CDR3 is TGTGCCAGCAGCCGGGGGTCCTACAATGAGCAGTTCTTC. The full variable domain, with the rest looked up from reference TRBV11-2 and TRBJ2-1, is EAGVAQSPRYKIIEKRQSVAFWCNPISGHATLYWYQQILGQGPKLLIQFQNNGVVDDSQLPKDRFSAERLKGVDSTLKIQPAKLEDSAVYLCASSRGSYNEQFFGPGTRLTVL.

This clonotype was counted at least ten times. The CDR3 DNA reads TGTGCCAGCAGTCGCTTTACAGCCTCTCAAGAGACCCAGTACTTC. It encodes CASSRFTASQETQYF. The chain links TRBV6-1 to TRBJ2-5; D is unclear. Germline values: CDR1 MNHNS, CDR2 SASEGT. The length of the CDR3 is 15 residues. Trimming shortened V by 5 bases and J by 2 bases, and 15 bases separated the two germline ends.